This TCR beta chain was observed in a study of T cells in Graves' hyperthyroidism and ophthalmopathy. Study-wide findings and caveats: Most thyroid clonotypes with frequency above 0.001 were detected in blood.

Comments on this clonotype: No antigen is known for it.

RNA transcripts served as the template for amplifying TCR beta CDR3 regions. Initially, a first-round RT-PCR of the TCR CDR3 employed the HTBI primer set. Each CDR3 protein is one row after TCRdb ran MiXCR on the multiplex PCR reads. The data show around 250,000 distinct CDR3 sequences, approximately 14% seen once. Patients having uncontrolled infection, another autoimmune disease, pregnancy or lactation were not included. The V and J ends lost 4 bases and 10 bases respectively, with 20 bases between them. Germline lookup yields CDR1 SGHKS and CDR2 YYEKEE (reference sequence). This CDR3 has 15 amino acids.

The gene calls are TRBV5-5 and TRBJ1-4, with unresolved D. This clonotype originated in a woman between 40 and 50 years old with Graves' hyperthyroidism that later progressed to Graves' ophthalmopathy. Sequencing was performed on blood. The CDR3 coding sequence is TGTGCCAGCAGCCGAGCGGTGGGCGCCGCGGGAAAACTGTTTTTT. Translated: CASSRAVGAAGKLFF. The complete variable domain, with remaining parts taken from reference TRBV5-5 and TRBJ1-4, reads DAGVTQSPTHLIKTRGQQVTLRCSPISGHKSVSWYQQVLGQGPQFIFQYYEKEERGRGNFPDRFSARQFPNYSSELNVNALLLGDSALYLCASSRAVGAAGKLFFGSGTQLSVL.